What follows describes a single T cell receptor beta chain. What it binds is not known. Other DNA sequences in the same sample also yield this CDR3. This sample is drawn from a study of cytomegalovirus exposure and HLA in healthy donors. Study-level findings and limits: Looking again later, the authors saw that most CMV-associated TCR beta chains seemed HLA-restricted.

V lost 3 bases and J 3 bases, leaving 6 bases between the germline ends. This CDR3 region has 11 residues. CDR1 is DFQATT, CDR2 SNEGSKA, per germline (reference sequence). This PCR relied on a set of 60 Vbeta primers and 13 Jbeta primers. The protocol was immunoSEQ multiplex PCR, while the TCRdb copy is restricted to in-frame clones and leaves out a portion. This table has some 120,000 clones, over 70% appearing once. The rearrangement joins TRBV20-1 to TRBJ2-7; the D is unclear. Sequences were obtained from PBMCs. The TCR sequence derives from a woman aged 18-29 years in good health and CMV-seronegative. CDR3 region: CSARRHYEQYF. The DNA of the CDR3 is TGCAGTGCTAGGCGCCACTACGAGCAGTACTTC.